Each of the 14 T cell receptor beta chains below was sequenced from the same sample in a study of identical twins. TCRdb redid the calling of the 5' RACE reads with MiXCR, one entry per CDR3 protein. The sample carries about 920,000 distinct CDR3 sequences, more than 9% recorded once. A further study also used this sample, focusing on yellow fever vaccine responses in identical twins.

Sequencing input: PBMCs. Source of these receptors: a woman between 18 and 29 years old in good health.

This clonotype was observed a handful of times. V usage is TRBV11-2 and J usage is TRBJ2-4, with a tentative D call TRBD2 (5 bases). The germline gives CDR1 SGHAT, CDR2 FQNNGV. The CDR3 runs 19 residues. Trimming shortened V by 0 bases and J by 0 bases, and 18 bases separated the two germline ends. For the CDR3, the DNA is TGTGCCAGCAGCTTAGATTCCGGGGTCGCGCTTTTAGCCAAAAACATTCAGTACTTC. Translation gives CASSLDSGVALLAKNIQYF. The variable domain in full, with the rest retrieved from reference TRBV11-2 and TRBJ2-4, is EAGVAQSPRYKIIEKRQSVAFWCNPISGHATLYWYQQILGQGPKLLIQFQNNGVVDDSQLPKDRFSAERLKGVDSTLKIQPAKLEDSAVYLCASSLDSGVALLAKNIQYFGAGTRLSVL.

The rearrangement links TRBV20-1 to TRBJ2-1; D perhaps matches TRBD2 (7 bases). This CDR3 contains 14 residues. CDR1 and CDR2 (germline): DFQATT, SNEGSKA (reference sequence). V dropped 5 bases and J dropped 9 bases, with 20 bases sitting between them. The CDR3 DNA reads TGCAGTGCTTCTTTGGGGGGGGCCGGCACTGAGCAGTTCTTC. Protein product: CSASLGGAGTEQFF.

The table lists this clonotype with a few counts. The V gene is TRBV15, the J gene TRBJ2-1; a possible D gene is TRBD2 (6 bases). The V end was cut by 5 bases, the J end by 5 bases, with 16 bases between. Per germline, CDR1 LNHNV and CDR2 YYDKDF (reference sequence). The CDR3 sequence is 15 residues long. CDR3 sequence: CATSFPVGGHNEQFF. DNA for the CDR3: TGTGCCACCAGCTTCCCCGTTGGAGGGCACAATGAGCAGTTCTTC. Based on the CDR3 plus reference TRBV15 and TRBJ2-1, the full variable domain is DAMVIQNPRYQVTQFGKPVTLSCSQTLNHNVMYWYQQKSSQAPKLLFHYYDKDFNNEADTPDNFQSRRPNTSFCFLDIRSPGLGDTAMYLCATSFPVGGHNEQFFGPGTRLTVL.

This clonotype came up a few times. V usage is TRBV12-3 or TRBV12-4 and J usage is TRBJ2-1, with 10 bases matching TRBD2. The CDR3 has 15 residues. V trimming: 3 bases; J trimming: 7 bases; junction bases outside the gene matches: 6. As DNA, the CDR3 is TGTGCCAGCAGTTTGGGGACTAGCGTCACGAATGAGCAGTTCTTC. It specifies CASSLGTSVTNEQFF.

This clonotype has only a few counts. The genes are TRBV12-3 or TRBV12-4 and TRBJ1-2; perhaps TRBD1 as D (5 bases). With 4 bases removed from V and 7 bases from J, the gap between germline ends came to 13 bases. The CDR3 spans 13 residues. This chain's CDR3 is CASSWGSLGGYTF. For the CDR3, the DNA is TGTGCCAGCAGTTGGGGCAGCCTCGGTGGCTACACCTTC.

This rearrangement joins TRBV7-8 to TRBJ2-7; 7 positions match TRBD2. V trimming: 3 bases; J trimming: 2 bases; junction bases outside the gene matches: 13. CDR3 size: 17 residues. Per the germline V gene, CDR1 is SGHVS and CDR2 is FQNEAQ. CDR3 sequence reads: CASSFNEASGNTYEQYF. CDR3 nucleotides: TGTGCCAGCAGCTTTAACGAGGCTAGCGGAAATACCTACGAGCAGTACTTC. Supplemented by reference TRBV7-8 and TRBJ2-7, the full variable domain reads GAGVSQSPRYKVAKRGQDVALRCDPISGHVSLFWYQQALGQGPEFLTYFQNEAQLDKSGLPSDRFFAERPEGSVSTLKIQRTQQEDSAVYLCASSFNEASGNTYEQYFGPGTRLTVT.

This clonotype was picked up a small number of times. The chain recombines TRBV28 with TRBJ1-1; possible D gene TRBD1, 6 bases. From germline, CDR1 is MDHEN and CDR2 SYDVKM. The CDR3 runs to 14 residues. Between the trimmed V and J ends, which lost 3 bases and 5 bases, there was a span of 13 bases. The CDR3 nucleotides read TGTGCCAGCAGTTTCCCGGGAGGGGGTACTGAAGCTTTCTTT. Translation gives CASSFPGGGTEAFF.

The gene calls are TRBV7-6 and TRBJ1-6; 9 bases are a match to TRBD1. With 4 bases clipped from V and 7 bases from J, the junction kept 8 bases outside the gene matches. This CDR3 has 16 residues. Germline V gives CDR1 SGHVS, CDR2 FNYEAQ. This CDR3 is CASSSKGTGNNSPLHF. For the CDR3, the DNA is TGTGCCAGCAGCTCCAAAGGGACAGGGAACAATTCACCCCTCCACTTT.

The chain carries TRBV3-1 and TRBJ2-1; D uncertain. Germline V gene lookup returns CDR1 LGHDT and CDR2 YNNKEL (reference sequence). The V and J ends lost 3 bases and 6 bases respectively, with 24 bases between them. The CDR3 totals 18 residues. CDR3 sequence (DNA): TGTGCCAGCAGCCAGGTTGGCCGCTTGGGCCCAGATATCAATGAGCAGTTCTTC. Translated: CASSQVGRLGPDINEQFF.

This chain uses TRBV11-1 with TRBJ2-3; 11 bases align to TRBD2. Germline trimming cut 0 bases from V and 2 bases from J; bases unmatched to any gene: 7. Germline V gene lookup returns CDR1 SGHAT and CDR2 FQDESV (reference sequence). The CDR3 has 18 residues. CDR3 sequence reads: CASSLADASGGPTDTQYF. In DNA form, the CDR3 reads TGTGCCAGCAGCTTAGCGGACGCTAGCGGGGGGCCCACAGATACGCAGTATTTT.

The chain links TRBV19 to TRBJ1-1; D is uncertain. This CDR3 is 13 amino acids long. The V gene lost 0 bases and the J gene lost 5 bases, with 7 bases spanning the gap. Per the germline V gene, CDR1 is LNHDA and CDR2 is SQIVND (reference sequence). CDR3 residues: CASSIESRTEAFF. The CDR3 region has the DNA TGTGCCAGTAGTATAGAGTCCAGGACTGAAGCTTTCTTT.

This clonotype was detected a few times. The V gene is TRBV7-9, the J gene TRBJ2-3; 10 bases fit TRBD2. The V gene's germline CDR1 is SEHNR and CDR2 FQNEAQ (reference sequence). This CDR3 region has 15 residues. V gave up 4 bases and J gave up 2 bases; unmatched junction bases: 3. The CDR3: CASSYSGGTTDTQYF. The CDR3 coding sequence is TGTGCCAGCAGCTATAGCGGGGGGACCACAGATACGCAGTATTTT.

This chain joins TRBV20-1 and TRBJ2-1; the D gene is possibly TRBD2 (6 bases). The CDR3 totals 16 residues. V was clipped by 3 bases and J by 7 bases, with 22 bases between them. Germline V gene data show CDR1 as DFQATT and CDR2 as SNEGSKA (reference sequence). CDR3 amino acids: CSASDLGGRSTNEQFF. The CDR3 coding sequence is TGCAGTGCTAGTGACCTAGGAGGGAGGTCCACGAATGAGCAGTTCTTC.

This clonotype was seen repeatedly, ten times or more. This chain joins TRBV12-3 or TRBV12-4 and TRBJ2-4; D is uncertain. Trimming took 5 bases from V and 0 from J, leaving 14 bases between them. The CDR3 is 16 amino acids. The CDR3 nucleotides read TGTGCCAGCAGTCCCGACGGTTTACTAGCCAAAAACATTCAGTACTTC. Protein sequence: CASSPDGLLAKNIQYF.